This T cell receptor beta chain was sequenced in a study of control samples from healthy donors and cancer patients. Trimming took off 5 bases at V and 7 bases at J, with 17 bases between the two ends. This CDR3 has 14 amino acids. In germline, CDR1 is LGHDT, CDR2 YNNKEL (reference sequence). Clones were sequenced by immunoSEQ multiplex PCR, and TCRdb holds only the in-frame ones, with some missing. The sample comprises 100,000 to 150,000 clones, 80% to 95% of which are singletons, and roughly 8.6% rests with the top ten. The sequencing input was blood. This sequence was found in a man aged 18 to 35 in good health. The V gene is TRBV3-1 (or the pseudogene TRBV3-2), the J gene TRBJ2-5; no clear D gene. The CDR3 DNA follows: TGTGCCAGCAGCTTCGAAAGCCCGGTGGGGACCCAGTACTTC. Its protein product is CASSFESPVGTQYF.